One and the same sample provided the 3 T cell receptor beta chains below, sequenced in a study of siplizumab effects on memory and regulatory T cells. Clones were sequenced by immunoSEQ multiplex PCR, and TCRdb holds only the in-frame ones, with some missing. The table shows several thousand clones, with just over 60% occurring only once. The sequenced sample consisted of effector memory CD8+ T cells sorted from blood. As to subset: unstimulated CD8+ effector memory T cells. Receptors were obtained from a human donor in good health.

In its sample, this clone was seen a few times. J is TRBJ1-1 and V is TRBV7-9; no clear D. This CDR3 is built from 14 residues. V lost 1 base and J 3 bases, leaving 9 bases between the germline ends. Germline loops: CDR1 SEHNR, CDR2 FQNEAQ (reference sequence). The CDR3 loop reads CASSLEGPYTEAFF. CDR3 bases: TGTGCCAGCAGCTTAGAGGGTCCTTACACTGAAGCTTTCTTT. The variable domain in full, with the rest retrieved from reference TRBV7-9 and TRBJ1-1, is DTGVSQNPRHKITKRGQNVTFRCDPISEHNRLYWYRQTLGQGPEFLTYFQNEAQLEKSRLLSDRFSAERPKGSFSTLEIQRTEQGDSAMYLCASSLEGPYTEAFFGQGTRLTVV.

The CDR3 spells CSVDVRDFEAFF. The CDR3 DNA follows: TGCAGCGTTGACGTTAGGGACTTTGAAGCTTTCTTT. The chain links TRBV29-1 to TRBJ1-1; D possibly corresponds to TRBD1 (5 bases). Deletions cut 3 bases from V and 7 bases from J, with 12 bases between. Germline CDR1 is SQVTM and CDR2 is ANQGSEA. The CDR3 runs to 12 residues.

V is TRBV6-6 and J is TRBJ1-3; possible D gene TRBD1, 5 bases. Germline lookup yields CDR1 MNHNY and CDR2 SVGAGI (reference sequence). The CDR3 contains 13 residues. The V end lost 10 bases, the J end lost 4 bases, and 14 bases lay between the germline ends. CDR3 loop: CATTGGSGNTIYF. CDR3 coding DNA: TGTGCCACCACTGGGGGATCCGGAAACACCATATATTTT.